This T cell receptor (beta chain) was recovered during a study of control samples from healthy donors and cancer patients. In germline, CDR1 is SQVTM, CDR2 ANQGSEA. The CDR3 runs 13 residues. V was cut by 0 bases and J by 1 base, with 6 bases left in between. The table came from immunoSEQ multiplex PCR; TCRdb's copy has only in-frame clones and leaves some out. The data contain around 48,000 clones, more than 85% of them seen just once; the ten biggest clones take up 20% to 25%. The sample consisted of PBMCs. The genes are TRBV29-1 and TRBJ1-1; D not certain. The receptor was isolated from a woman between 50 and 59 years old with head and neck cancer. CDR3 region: CSVEDAKNTEAFF. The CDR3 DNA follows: TGCAGCGTTGAAGATGCCAAGAACACTGAAGCTTTCTTT.